This TCR beta chain was documented in a study of OX40 agonist ivuxolimab in advanced cancers. A note on this clone: What it binds is unknown.

The CDR3 is made up of 16 amino acids. Germline V gene data show CDR1 as MNHNY and CDR2 as SVGAGI (reference sequence). V lost 2 bases to trimming and J lost 4 bases, with 15 bases between them. Overall study results and limits: The CD4+ and CD8+ T cells in the blood had expanded clonally by week 6 at 0.1 to 3.0 mg/kg. The study found that CD8+ T cells averaged more expanded clones than CD4+. Normalized T-cell clonal expansion was also low in some nonresponders.

With autoimmune disease history or systemic immunosuppression, patients were excluded. Some clones are missing from TCRdb's copy, which holds only in-frame ones; the method was immunoSEQ multiplex PCR. This table has over 20,000 clones, more than 75% appearing once. Sequences were derived from CD4+ or CD8+ T cells sorted from blood, sampled in a trial of the OX40 agonist ivuxolimab. The chain employs TRBV6-6 and TRBJ2-1; possibly TRBD2 for D (6 bases). The receptor was derived from an adult with an advanced solid tumor such as melanoma, head and neck, liver or kidney cancer. The CDR3 DNA reads as TGTGCCAGCAGTTACGGAGGGACCTCCTCTTACAATGAGCAGTTCTTC. Translated: CASSYGGTSSYNEQFF.